These 21 T cell receptor beta chains were all obtained from the same sample, sequenced in a study of T cell responses to AZD1222 COVID-19 vaccine (dated by TCRdb to the early 2020s). The meaning of the sample's time point label: about 28 days (+/-7) after the second vaccine dose. Libraries were constructed by the immunoSEQ multiplex PCR assay. What TCRdb holds here is the immuneACCESS table cut down to in-frame rearrangements. Part of the clones is not present; checked against another copy, under half of the missing clones reflect an unresolved V gene, and the others are unexplained. This sample comprises about 120,000 clones, around 83% of them detected only once. The top ten constitute less than 3.5% of the sample. The sample consisted of peripheral blood, taken 28 days after the second AZD1222 dose. The receptors derive from an adult who received the AZD1222 COVID-19 vaccine.

This clone turned up a few times. The chain carries TRBV7-9 and TRBJ2-2, with D hard to call. V was shortened by 4 bases and J by 6 bases, with 12 bases between the two germline ends. The V gene's germline CDR1 is SEHNR and CDR2 FQNEAQ (reference sequence). This CDR3 is built from 14 residues. This chain's CDR3 is CASSSDGRPGELFF. In DNA, the CDR3 is TGTGCCAGCAGCTCCGATGGCAGGCCCGGGGAGCTGTTTTTT.

The chain couples TRBV14 to TRBJ1-5; D remains ambiguous. The germline V gene encodes CDR1 SGHDN and CDR2 FVKESK. This CDR3 has 13 amino acids. V lost 6 bases to trimming and J lost 7 bases, with 13 bases between them. DNA of the CDR3: TGTGCCAGCAGTCTCGGACCGGGACAGCCCCAGCATTTT. It specifies CASSLGPGQPQHF.

This rearrangement joins TRBV6-1 to TRBJ2-2, with 12 bases fitting TRBD1. The germline V gene encodes CDR1 MNHNS and CDR2 SASEGT. The ends lost 4 bases at V and 3 bases at J; junction bases unmatched: 9. The CDR3 totals 18 residues. CDR3 protein: CASSAGTGGAGDTGELFF. CDR3 DNA: TGTGCCAGCAGTGCCGGGACAGGGGGCGCGGGAGACACCGGGGAGCTGTTTTTT.

To note about this clone: Other nucleotide sequences in the sample specify the same CDR3. This chain joins TRBV4-2 and TRBJ1-5, with D possibly matching TRBD1 (5 bases). This CDR3 comprises 14 residues. Germline V lookup: CDR1 LGHNA, CDR2 YNFKEQ. The V and J ends lost 1 base and 6 bases respectively, with 10 bases between them. The CDR3 nucleotides are TGTGCCAGCAGCCAAGGCCAGGGACTTCAGCCCCAGCATTTT. This codes for CASSQGQGLQPQHF.

This clone occurred a few times. The V gene is TRBV5-1, the J gene TRBJ2-7; D possibly corresponds to TRBD2 (6 bases). The CDR3 extends over 14 amino acids. V lost 0 bases, J lost 0 bases, and 7 bases lay in between. Per germline, CDR1 SGHRS and CDR2 YFSETQ. The CDR3 sequence: CASSLGAGSYEQYF. The CDR3 DNA reads as TGCGCCAGCAGCTTGGGAGCGGGCTCCTACGAGCAGTACTTC.

There are a few counts of this clone. The rearrangement links TRBV6-2 or TRBV6-3 to TRBJ1-2, with 7 bases lining up with TRBD1. Germline CDR1 and CDR2: MNHEY and SVGEGT. The CDR3 is 16 amino acids. V was clipped by 1 base and J by 3 bases; unmatched bases: 8. As DNA, the CDR3 is TGTGCCAGCAGTTACTTCCACAGGGGAGGAGACTATGGCTACACCTTC. Translation gives CASSYFHRGGDYGYTF.

The V call is TRBV14, the J call TRBJ1-2; D perhaps matches TRBD1 (5 bases). Germline V gene data show CDR1 as SGHDN and CDR2 as FVKESK. The CDR3 sequence is 15 residues long. The V end lost 0 bases, the J end lost 4 bases, and 12 bases lay between the germline ends. The CDR3: CASSQDWGRSYGYTF. The DNA of the CDR3 is TGTGCCAGCAGCCAAGATTGGGGCAGGAGCTATGGCTACACCTTC.

The V and J genes are TRBV5-1 and TRBJ1-2; D not certain. There are 14 residues in the CDR3. CDR1 and CDR2 (germline): SGHRS, YFSETQ. V was trimmed by 0 bases and J by 2 bases, leaving 8 bases between them. The CDR3 nucleotides are TGCGCCAGCAGCTTGGTGGACCCAAACTATGGCTACACCTTC. Protein: CASSLVDPNYGYTF. Full variable domain (missing parts from reference TRBV5-1 and TRBJ1-2): KAGVTQTPRYLIKTRGQQVTLSCSPISGHRSVSWYQQTPGQGLQFLFEYFSETQRNKGNFPGRFSGRQFSNSRSEMNVSTLELGDSALYLCASSLVDPNYGYTFGSGTRLTVV.

V is TRBV5-8 and J is TRBJ2-3; no definite D call. In germline, CDR1 is SGHTS, CDR2 YDEGEE. CDR3 size: 15 residues. Between the trimmed V and J ends, which lost 0 bases and 2 bases, there was a span of 10 bases. The CDR3 sequence: CASSLGWQATDTQYF. The CDR3 DNA follows: TGTGCCAGCAGCTTGGGATGGCAGGCCACAGATACGCAGTATTTT. Variable domain in full (rest from reference TRBV5-8 and TRBJ2-3): EAGVTQSPTHLIKTRGQQATLRCSPISGHTSVYWYQQALGLGLQFLLWYDEGEERNRGNFPPRFSGRQFPNYSSELNVNALELEDSALYLCASSLGWQATDTQYFGPGTRLTVL.

The V gene is TRBV24-1, the J gene TRBJ2-1, with D maybe TRBD2 (6 bases). Germline V gene data show CDR1 as KGHDR and CDR2 as SFDVKD. V was shortened by 3 bases and J by 9 bases, with 17 bases between the two germline ends. This CDR3 comprises 15 residues. In DNA, the CDR3 is TGTGCCACCAGTGATAGGAGGGCCGGGTTAGCTGAGCAGTTCTTC. Amino acid sequence: CATSDRRAGLAEQFF.

V and J are TRBV6-2 or TRBV6-3 and TRBJ1-1; tentatively, D is TRBD1 (6 bases). This CDR3 comprises 15 residues. Germline CDR1 is MNHEY and CDR2 is SVGEGT. The V gene lost 0 bases and the J gene lost 1 base, with 9 bases spanning the gap. The CDR3 loop reads CASSYSEGGNTEAFF. The CDR3 DNA sequence: TGTGCCAGCAGTTACTCGGAAGGGGGGAACACTGAAGCTTTCTTT.

This sequence joins TRBV9 and TRBJ2-3, with a tentative D call TRBD2 (6 bases). This CDR3 is 15 amino acids long. The ends were cut back, 3 bases at V and 3 bases at J, with 14 bases in the middle. From germline, CDR1 is SGDLS and CDR2 YYNGEE. The CDR3 DNA reads as TGTGCCAGCAGCGAGGAGGGGACGAGAACAGATACGCAGTATTTT. Its protein is CASSEEGTRTDTQYF.

The chain couples TRBV7-8 to TRBJ1-5; D remains ambiguous. CDR1 and CDR2 (germline): SGHVS, FQNEAQ. Trimming took off 2 bases at V and 4 bases at J, with 9 bases between the two ends. The CDR3 length is 14 residues. The CDR3 bases are TGTGCCAGCAGCTTATGGAGCGGAAATCAGCCCCAGCATTTT. It translates to CASSLWSGNQPQHF.

J is TRBJ2-3 and V is TRBV11-3; 8 nucleotides align to TRBD2. V was clipped by 5 bases and J by 4 bases; unmatched bases: 8. The CDR3 consists of 15 residues. Per the germline V gene, CDR1 is SGHNT and CDR2 is YENEEA. CDR3 coding DNA: TGTGCCAGCAGCCCTTTTCGGGGGGGATCAGATACGCAGTATTTT. The encoded protein is CASSPFRGGSDTQYF.

This clone came up a few times. The chain employs TRBV5-1 and TRBJ2-7; D ambiguous. Germline lookup yields CDR1 SGHRS and CDR2 YFSETQ. Deletions cut 2 bases from V and 4 bases from J, with 13 bases between. The CDR3 sequence is 14 residues long. The CDR3 protein is CASSFSLERYEQYF. In DNA, the CDR3 is TGCGCCAGCAGCTTTAGCCTCGAACGTTACGAGCAGTACTTC.

The rearrangement links TRBV7-2 to TRBJ1-1; no reliable D call. Germline V gene lookup returns CDR1 SGHTA and CDR2 FQGNSA. The V and J ends lost 5 bases and 4 bases respectively, with 14 bases between them. The CDR3 contains 14 residues. The CDR3 is CASSLSRASTEAFF. DNA for the CDR3: TGTGCCAGCAGCCTTTCTCGGGCGAGCACTGAAGCTTTCTTT.

In this sample, this clone turned up once. The chain is built from TRBV7-8 and TRBJ2-2, with 10 bases lining up with TRBD1. The length of the CDR3 is 16 residues. Per the germline V gene, CDR1 is SGHVS and CDR2 is FQNEAQ. The trim removed 5 bases at V and 3 bases at J, leaving 6 bases unmatched. CDR3 sequence: CASSAWTGGDTGELFF. The CDR3 region has the DNA TGTGCCAGCAGCGCATGGACAGGGGGGGACACCGGGGAGCTGTTTTTT.

This chain connects TRBV18 to TRBJ1-2; unclear D gene. CDR1 and CDR2 from the germline V gene are KGHSH and LQKENI. This CDR3 has 16 amino acids. V lost 4 bases, J lost 5 bases, and 20 bases lay in between. This chain's CDR3 is CASSQGPTGVEYGYTF. CDR3 DNA: TGTGCCAGCTCACAGGGCCCCACTGGGGTTGAGTATGGCTACACCTTC.

This chain joins TRBV30 and TRBJ1-4; D uncertain. The CDR3 spans 11 residues. Deletions cut 7 bases from V and 8 bases from J, with 11 bases between. Germline assignment: CDR1 GTSNPN and CDR2 SVGIG (reference sequence). DNA for the CDR3: TGTGCCTTCGGCCCTCGGGAAAAACTGTTTTTT. Translated: CAFGPREKLFF.

The chain combines TRBV23-1 with TRBJ1-5; D is undetermined. TRBV23-1 is an ORF, and what it does is uncertain. The ends were cut back, 4 bases at V and 0 bases at J, with 13 bases in the middle. The CDR3 is 16 amino acids. This CDR3 reads CASSPETGYSNQPQHF. Here the CDR3 DNA reads TGCGCCAGCAGTCCCGAGACGGGCTATAGCAATCAGCCCCAGCATTTT.

The V and J genes are TRBV28 and TRBJ2-7; 8 bases match TRBD1. Germline V lookup: CDR1 MDHEN, CDR2 SYDVKM. This CDR3 comprises 14 residues. Trimming cost V 6 bases and J 1 base; bases outside gene matches: 5. The DNA of the CDR3 is TGTGCCAGCAGCCGACAGGGGAAGTCCTACGAGCAGTACTTC. Amino acids: CASSRQGKSYEQYF.